One and the same sample provided the 14 T cell receptor beta chains below, sequenced in a study of blood T cell repertoires in COVID-19. Profiling relied on immunoSEQ multiplex PCR, and the TCRdb table lists in-frame clones only, not all of them. The table has fewer than 250,000 clones, 80% to 90% seen once; the top ten hold 3.8%. What was sequenced was PBMCs or T cells enriched from blood (not recorded which). All receptors come from a woman in her 40s with acute COVID-19.

J is TRBJ2-7 and V is TRBV18; possibly TRBD1 for D (5 bases). V lost 2 bases to trimming and J lost 2 bases, with 10 bases between them. CDR1 is KGHSH, CDR2 LQKENI, per germline. This CDR3 region has 14 residues. The CDR3 coding sequence is TGTGCCAGCTCACCAGCCGCAGGGACCTACGAGCAGTACTTC. Translated, it gives CASSPAAGTYEQYF.

The rearrangement joins TRBV28 to TRBJ2-7; TRBD1 matches 8 bases. The junction had 9 bases not matched to a gene; V was cut back by 5 bases and J by 3 bases. CDR3 length: 15 amino acids. Germline loops: CDR1 MDHEN, CDR2 SYDVKM. The CDR3 DNA sequence: TGTGCCAGCAGTCGACCGCGGGACAGGAACTACGAGCAGTACTTC. This sequence encodes CASSRPRDRNYEQYF.

This clone was found a few times. The chain recombines TRBV2 with TRBJ2-3, with 8 positions matching TRBD2. V lost 4 bases to trimming and J lost 8 bases; unmatched junction nucleotides: 11. The CDR3 totals 15 residues. CDR1 is SNHLY and CDR2 is FYNNEI in the germline V gene. CDR3 bases: TGTGCCAGCAGTGGAACCAGCGGGAGAGGGGGTACGCAGTATTTT. This translates into CASSGTSGRGGTQYF.

The V and J genes are TRBV18 and TRBJ2-2; D remains ambiguous. Looked up from germline, CDR1 is KGHSH and CDR2 is LQKENI. V lost 1 base, J lost 5 bases, and 8 bases lay in between. The CDR3 covers 14 residues. In nucleotides, the CDR3 is TGTGCCAGCTCACCACGACAACATACCGGGGAGCTGTTTTTT. Its protein product is CASSPRQHTGELFF. The entire variable domain, with the rest obtained from reference TRBV18 and TRBJ2-2, is as follows: NAGVMQNPRHLVRRRGQEARLRCSPMKGHSHVYWYRQLPEEGLKFMVYLQKENIIDESGMPKERFSAEFPKEGPSILRIQQVVRGDSAAYFCASSPRQHTGELFFGEGSRLTVL.

The CDR3 coding sequence is TGCAGCGTTGAAGACCTAGTTGACAATGAGCAGTTCTTC. Amino acid sequence: CSVEDLVDNEQFF. V gene TRBV29-1 combines with J gene TRBJ2-1; D remains ambiguous. The CDR3 spans 13 residues. The V gene's germline CDR1 is SQVTM and CDR2 ANQGSEA. V lost 0 bases to trimming and J lost 5 bases, with 8 bases between them.

This clone has only a few counts. CDR3 bases: TGCGCCAGCAGCTCCAGACTGGACAATGAGCAGTTCTTC. The encoded protein is CASSSRLDNEQFF. The rearrangement links TRBV10-1 to TRBJ2-1; D ambiguous. V was cut by 6 bases and J by 5 bases, with 11 bases left in between. The length of the CDR3 is 13 residues. Germline CDR1 is WNHNN and CDR2 is SYGVQD (reference sequence).

The V gene is TRBV7-9, the J gene TRBJ1-3; D call uncertain. Trimming pared 5 bases from V and 0 bases from J, leaving 14 bases between. The CDR3 has 16 residues. Germline CDR1 and CDR2: SEHNR and FQNEAQ (reference sequence). CDR3 region: CASSLEAGRSGNTIYF. CDR3 sequence (DNA): TGTGCCAGCAGCCTAGAAGCGGGCCGCTCTGGAAACACCATATATTTT.

CDR3 sequence reads: CASNPVYSGNTIYF. The CDR3 DNA sequence: TGTGCCAGTAATCCGGTTTACTCTGGAAACACCATATATTTT. The genes are TRBV19 and TRBJ1-3; D ambiguous. The CDR3 consists of 14 residues. Germline V gives CDR1 LNHDA, CDR2 SQIVND (reference sequence). V dropped 7 bases and J dropped 0 bases, with 10 bases sitting between them.

This clone turned up a few times. CDR3 coding DNA: TGTGCCAGCAGCTTACTCTCGGCAGGGGACACTGAAGCTTTCTTT. Its protein product is CASSLLSAGDTEAFF. V and J are TRBV7-2 and TRBJ1-1; D is perhaps TRBD1 (6 bases). This CDR3 region has 15 residues. Germline CDR1 reads SGHTA; CDR2 reads FQGNSA. V lost 2 bases and J 3 bases, leaving 13 bases between the germline ends. Together with reference TRBV7-2 and TRBJ1-1, the CDR3 gives the full variable domain: GAGVSQSPSNKVTEKGKDVELRCDPISGHTALYWYRQSLGQGLEFLIYFQGNSAPDKSGLPSDRFSAERTGGSVSTLTIQRTQQEDSAVYLCASSLLSAGDTEAFFGQGTRLTVV.

In its sample, this clone was seen once. The chain joins TRBV19 to TRBJ1-5; the D gene is possibly TRBD1 (6 bases). The germline V gene has CDR1 LNHDA and CDR2 SQIVND (reference sequence). V was shortened by 3 bases and J by 5 bases, with 17 bases between the two germline ends. The CDR3 extends over 16 amino acids. CDR3 in amino acids: CASSIYRVVNDQPQHF. In nucleotides, the CDR3 is TGTGCCAGTAGTATTTACAGGGTCGTTAATGATCAGCCCCAGCATTTT.

The rearrangement links TRBV11-2 to TRBJ2-1; possible D gene TRBD2, 6 bases. This CDR3 comprises 16 residues. Germline-derived CDR1 and CDR2 are SGHAT and FQNNGV. The germline V and J ends were trimmed by 1 base and 3 bases, with 13 bases remaining between them. This chain's CDR3 is CASSLGSQRVYNEQFF. Written as DNA, the CDR3 is TGTGCCAGCAGCTTAGGTAGCCAGCGGGTCTACAATGAGCAGTTCTTC.

This chain joins TRBV28 and TRBJ2-2; D possibly corresponds to TRBD1 (6 bases). The germline gives CDR1 MDHEN, CDR2 SYDVKM. The CDR3 runs to 15 residues. V was trimmed by 5 bases and J by 5 bases, leaving 15 bases between them. The CDR3 here is CASSPAGEGTGELFF. CDR3 coding DNA: TGTGCCAGCAGTCCGGCAGGGGAAGGAACCGGGGAGCTGTTTTTT.

The rearrangement links TRBV3-1 (or the pseudogene TRBV3-2) to TRBJ1-2, with D uncertain. Trimming stripped 6 bases from V and 0 bases from J, with 8 bases between. Germline CDR1 LGHDT, CDR2 YNNKEL (reference sequence). This CDR3 spans 13 amino acids. Here the CDR3 reads CASRQNSNYGYTF. The DNA for the CDR3 is TGTGCCAGCAGACAGAATTCTAACTATGGCTACACCTTC.

This clone has a single count. The CDR3 reads CSVGQGRGTEAFF. CDR3 coding DNA: TGCAGCGTTGGACAGGGAAGGGGCACTGAAGCTTTCTTT. V is TRBV29-1 and J is TRBJ1-1; 7 bases map to TRBD1. Germline CDR1 SQVTM, CDR2 ANQGSEA. Trimming took 4 bases from V and 4 from J; bases not matched to a gene: 6. The CDR3 consists of 13 residues.